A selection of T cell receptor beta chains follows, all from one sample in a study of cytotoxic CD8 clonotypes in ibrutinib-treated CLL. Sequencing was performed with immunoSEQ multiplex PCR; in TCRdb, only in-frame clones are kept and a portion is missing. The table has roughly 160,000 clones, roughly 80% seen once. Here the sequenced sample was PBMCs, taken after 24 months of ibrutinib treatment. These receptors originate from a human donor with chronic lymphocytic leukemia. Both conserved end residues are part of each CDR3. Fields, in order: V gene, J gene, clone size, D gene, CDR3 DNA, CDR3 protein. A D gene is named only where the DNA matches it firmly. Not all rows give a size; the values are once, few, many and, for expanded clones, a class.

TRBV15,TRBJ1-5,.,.,TGTGCCACCAGCAGAGATCTGGAAACAAGGGGACCCCAGCATTTT,CATSRDLETRGPQHF
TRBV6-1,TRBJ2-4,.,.,TGTGCCAGCAGTGAAGCATGGAGGGACCAAGCCAAAAACATTCAGTACTTC,CASSEAWRDQAKNIQYF
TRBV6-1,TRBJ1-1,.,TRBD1,TGTGCCTGTTACATACAGGGGGTGAACACTGAAGCTTTCTTT,CACYIQGVNTEAFF
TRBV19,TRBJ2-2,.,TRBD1,TGTGCCAGTAGTGGGATTCAGGGGGCGGGCACCGGGGAGCTGTTTTTT,CASSGIQGAGTGELFF
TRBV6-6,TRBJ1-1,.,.,TGTGCCAGCAGAGCCGGGGGAGGAGGGAACACTGAAGCTTTCTTT,CASRAGGGGNTEAFF
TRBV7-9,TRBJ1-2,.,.,TGTGCCAGCAGCTTCGGCCAGGTCTATGGCTACACCTTC,CASSFGQVYGYTF
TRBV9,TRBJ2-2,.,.,TGTGCCAGCAGCCCCCGGAACAGGGACCGCGGGGAGCTGTTTTTT,CASSPRNRDRGELFF
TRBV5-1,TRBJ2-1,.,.,TGCGCCAGCAGCTTGACCAATCCCCAAGACAATGAGCAGTTCTTC,CASSLTNPQDNEQFF
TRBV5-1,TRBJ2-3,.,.,TGCGCCAGCAGCCGCCAGCCAGACCGCACAGATACGCAGTATTTT,CASSRQPDRTDTQYF
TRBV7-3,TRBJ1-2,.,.,TGTGCCAGCAGCCCGGACTGGACGTCTAACTATGGCTACACCTTC,CASSPDWTSNYGYTF
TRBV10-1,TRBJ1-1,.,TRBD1,TGCGCCAGCAGTCCCGGGACAGGGAACACTGAAGCTTTCTTT,CASSPGTGNTEAFF
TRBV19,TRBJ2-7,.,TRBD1,TGTGCCAGTAGTATCTCCGACAGGGGCTACGAGCAGTACTTC,CASSISDRGYEQYF
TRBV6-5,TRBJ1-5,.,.,TGTGCCAGCAGTTACGCACTTAATCAGCCCCAGCATTTT,CASSYALNQPQHF
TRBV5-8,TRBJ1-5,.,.,TGTGCCAGCATAACCGGGACGGGGTATCAGCCCCAGCATTTT,CASITGTGYQPQHF
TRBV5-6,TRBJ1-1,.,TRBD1,TGTGCCAGCATCCGGACAGGGGTGAACACTGAAGCTTTCTTT,CASIRTGVNTEAFF
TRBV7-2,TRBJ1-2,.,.,TGTGCCAGCAGCTTCCCAGGGTTGCCGCTACATGGCTACACCTTC,CASSFPGLPLHGYTF
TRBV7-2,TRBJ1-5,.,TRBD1,TGTGCCAGCAGCTTCCTACAGGGGGGAGATCAGCCCCAGCATTTT,CASSFLQGGDQPQHF
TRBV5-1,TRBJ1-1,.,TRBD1,TGCGCCAGCAGCTCGACTACAGGGGTCACTGAAGCTTTCTTT,CASSSTTGVTEAFF
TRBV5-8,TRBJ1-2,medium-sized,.,TGTGCCAGCAGCCTGAACCCCGGGGCAGCCGCCTATGGCTACACCTTC,CASSLNPGAAAYGYTF
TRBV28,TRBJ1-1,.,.,TGTGCCAGCAGTTTAGGGCCTCTTAACACTGAAGCTTTCTTT,CASSLGPLNTEAFF
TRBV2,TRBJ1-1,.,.,TGTGCCAGCAGGGCCGAAACGAACACTGAAGCTTTCTTT,CASRAETNTEAFF
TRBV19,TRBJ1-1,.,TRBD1,TGTGCCAGTAGTATCGGGCAGGGGGACAGTGTTTTCTTT,CASSIGQGDSVFF
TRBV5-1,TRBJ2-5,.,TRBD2,TGCGCCAGCAGCTTGGGGCCAGCGGGAGTCGCGGAGACCCAGTACTTC,CASSLGPAGVAETQYF
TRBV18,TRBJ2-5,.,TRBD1,TGTGCCAGCTCATCACAACACAGGGGGCAAGAGACCCAGTACTTC,CASSSQHRGQETQYF
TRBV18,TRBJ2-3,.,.,TGTGCCAGCTCCCGGATTAGCACAGATACGCAGTATTTT,CASSRISTDTQYF
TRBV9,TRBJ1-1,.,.,TGTGCCAGCAGCGGAAAAGATACAGTGAACACTGAAGCTTTCTTT,CASSGKDTVNTEAFF